This T cell receptor (beta chain) appears in the sequencing data of a study of blood T cells in healthy people across ages. Study-level results: Age advanced and TCR beta diversity per million T cells fell, roughly linearly. It was not known whether donors were CMV positive (a possible confounder of expanded clonotype changes). Donors of long life had a larger count of naive CD4+ cells and greater diversity than aged donors.

It was with a sample-barcoded 5' primer and a J-beta primer mix that a second PCR of roughly 7 to 12 cycles was run. Using its own MiXCR run on the 5' RACE reads, TCRdb lists one record per CDR3 protein. The table lists roughly 700,000 distinct CDR3 sequences, approximately 50% of them singletons. Per sample, a minimum of 7 million PBMCs were isolated. A note on this clonotype: Its antigen is as yet unknown.

The specimen was blood. The receptor comes from a woman aged 55-70 years in good health.

The DNA of the CDR3 is TGCGCCAGCAGCCATACCGACAGGACGTACAATGAGCAGTTCTTC. It is translated as CASSHTDRTYNEQFF. The chain combines TRBV4-1 with TRBJ2-1, with a weak D call TRBD1 (6 bases). This CDR3 is 15 amino acids long. Between the trimmed V and J ends, which lost 3 bases and 4 bases, there was a span of 13 bases. CDR1 and CDR2 from the germline V gene are MGHRA and YSYEKL.